The 20 T cell receptor beta chains below come from one sample, sequenced in a study of blood T cell repertoires in COVID-19. This table comes from immunoSEQ multiplex PCR, and its TCRdb copy is limited to in-frame clones, with some not included. The data show around 100,000 clones, with roughly 90% seen just once and approximately 2.6% held by the top ten. Sequencing was done on a sample of peripheral blood. Source of these receptors: a man aged 45-60 years with COVID-19, enrolled during active disease.

The V call is TRBV3-1 (or the pseudogene TRBV3-2), the J call TRBJ2-2; possibly TRBD1 for D (6 bases). The CDR3 runs to 15 residues. The germline gives CDR1 LGHDT, CDR2 YNNKEL (reference sequence). V was cut by 6 bases and J by 1 base, with 12 bases left in between. The CDR3 DNA follows: TGTGCCAGCAGTCCCCTGGACAGGAACACCGGGGAGCTGTTTTTT. Residues: CASSPLDRNTGELFF.

The genes are TRBV28 and TRBJ1-2; the D is unclear. Looked up from germline, CDR1 is MDHEN and CDR2 is SYDVKM. The CDR3 spans 12 residues. The V end was cut by 7 bases, the J end by 7 bases, with 13 bases between. CDR3 in DNA: TGTGCCAGCACCTCGGAGGGAGTTGGCTACACCTTC. As protein: CASTSEGVGYTF.

The CDR3 coding sequence is TGTGCCAGTAGTATAGATGCAGGGGGGAATGAGCAGTTCTTC. Translated, it gives CASSIDAGGNEQFF. The chain is built from TRBV19 and TRBJ2-1; D perhaps matches TRBD1 (7 bases). Looked up from germline, CDR1 is LNHDA and CDR2 is SQIVND (reference sequence). The CDR3 totals 14 residues. V was shortened by 0 bases and J by 7 bases, with 10 bases between the two germline ends.

The chain has TRBV6-5 and TRBJ2-7, with no clear D. Germline values: CDR1 MNHEY, CDR2 SVGAGI. The CDR3 contains 13 residues. Trimming pared 2 bases from V and 0 bases from J, leaving 5 bases between. The CDR3 bases are TGTGCCAGCAGTTACCCGGGCTCCTACGAGCAGTACTTC. Its protein product is CASSYPGSYEQYF.

The chain combines TRBV30 with TRBJ2-1, with 9 bases lining up with TRBD2. The J segment lost 3 bases and the V segment lost 3 bases, leaving 9 bases of the junction unmatched. This CDR3 has 16 amino acids. Germline CDR1 GTSNPN, CDR2 SVGIG (reference sequence). CDR3 sequence: CAWSRGSGGNYNEQFF. The DNA of the CDR3 is TGTGCCTGGAGCAGGGGAAGCGGGGGGAACTACAATGAGCAGTTCTTC.

The genes are TRBV5-1 and TRBJ2-5, with TRBD1 matching over 7 bases. The ends lost 4 bases at V and 1 base at J; junction bases unmatched: 7. This CDR3 has 15 amino acids. Germline loops: CDR1 SGHRS, CDR2 YFSETQ. CDR3 protein: CASSTQTGLQETQYF. In nucleotides, the CDR3 is TGCGCCAGCAGCACGCAGACAGGGCTCCAAGAGACCCAGTACTTC. The complete variable domain, with remaining parts taken from reference TRBV5-1 and TRBJ2-5, reads KAGVTQTPRYLIKTRGQQVTLSCSPISGHRSVSWYQQTPGQGLQFLFEYFSETQRNKGNFPGRFSGRQFSNSRSEMNVSTLELGDSALYLCASSTQTGLQETQYFGPGTRLLVL.

The J gene is TRBJ1-1, the V gene TRBV6-1, with unresolved D. Per the germline V gene, CDR1 is MNHNS and CDR2 is SASEGT. The V and J ends lost 0 bases and 1 base respectively, with 3 bases between them. The CDR3 contains 13 residues. The CDR3 spells CASSEAKNTEAFF. Here the CDR3 DNA reads TGTGCCAGCAGTGAAGCCAAGAACACTGAAGCTTTCTTT.

This clone was seen just once. The rearrangement joins TRBV7-9 to TRBJ2-1, with D uncertain. The V gene lost 7 bases and the J gene lost 3 bases, with 13 bases spanning the gap. Germline V gene sequence: CDR1 SEHNR, CDR2 FQNEAQ (reference sequence). The CDR3 has 14 residues. The CDR3 is CASIPLINYNEQFF. CDR3 in DNA: TGTGCCAGCATCCCCCTAATCAACTACAATGAGCAGTTCTTC.

This chain links TRBV30 with TRBJ2-7; D unclear. Trimming left V 4 bases short and J 3 bases short, with 16 bases between. The CDR3 has 14 residues. The germline V gene has CDR1 GTSNPN and CDR2 SVGIG (reference sequence). The CDR3 here is CAWTSGQVRYEQYF. The CDR3 nucleotides read TGTGCCTGGACCTCCGGCCAGGTCCGCTACGAGCAGTACTTC.

This clone appeared once. The chain recombines TRBV4-2 with TRBJ1-2; tentatively, D is TRBD1 (5 bases). Germline V CDR1 and CDR2: LGHNA, YNFKEQ. CDR3 length: 15 amino acids. With 0 bases removed from V and 2 bases from J, the gap between germline ends came to 10 bases. CDR3 sequence reads: CASSQDLAGNYGYTF. The CDR3 DNA reads TGTGCCAGCAGCCAAGATTTGGCAGGGAACTATGGCTACACCTTC.

The DNA of the CDR3 is TGTGCCAGCAGTTCCAGGGACAGTAGGGATGGCTACACCTTC. Amino acid sequence: CASSSRDSRDGYTF. This rearrangement joins TRBV6-5 to TRBJ1-2, with 7 bases that match TRBD1. With V trimmed by 4 bases and J by 6 bases, 8 bases remained unmatched. Germline CDR1 reads MNHEY; CDR2 reads SVGAGI. This CDR3 has 14 residues.

This clone was seen once. The chain recombines TRBV28 with TRBJ2-7; TRBD1 aligns across 8 bases. The CDR3 is made up of 14 amino acids. The V gene end was trimmed by 7 bases and the J gene end by 2 bases; junction bases not matched to a gene: 7. The germline V gene encodes CDR1 MDHEN and CDR2 SYDVKM. CDR3 region: CASTSGQGAYEQYF. The CDR3, as DNA: TGTGCCAGCACCTCAGGACAGGGTGCCTACGAGCAGTACTTC.

V is TRBV4-3 and J is TRBJ2-7; 7 nucleotides match TRBD1. The V gene end was trimmed by 0 bases and the J gene end by 7 bases; junction bases not matched to a gene: 9. This CDR3 contains 15 residues. Germline CDR1 LGHNA, CDR2 YSLEER. DNA of the CDR3: TGCGCCAGCAGCCAAGAAAGGGGGCCTAGGGGGGAGCAGTACTTC. Translating gives CASSQERGPRGEQYF.

This chain links TRBV7-9 with TRBJ2-7; TRBD1 agrees at 9 bases. V trimming: 4 bases; J trimming: 4 bases; junction bases outside the gene matches: 14. In germline, CDR1 is SEHNR, CDR2 FQNEAQ (reference sequence). This CDR3 region has 17 residues. CDR3 sequence: CASSSGQGPSTRYEQYF. In nucleotides, the CDR3 is TGTGCCAGCAGCTCCGGACAGGGGCCCTCAACTAGATACGAGCAGTACTTC.

The chain links TRBV9 to TRBJ2-5; the D gene is possibly TRBD2 (6 bases). Germline V gene lookup returns CDR1 SGDLS and CDR2 YYNGEE. The V and J ends lost 2 bases and 5 bases respectively, with 10 bases between them. The CDR3 spans 13 residues. The CDR3, as DNA: TGTGCCAGCAGCGTTGAGGGGAGGGAGACCCAGTACTTC. Its translation is CASSVEGRETQYF. The full variable domain, rest sourced from reference TRBV9 and TRBJ2-5, is DSGVTQTPKHLITATGQRVTLRCSPRSGDLSVYWYQQSLDQGLQFLIQYYNGEERAKGNILERFSAQQFPDLHSELNLSSLELGDSALYFCASSVEGRETQYFGPGTRLLVL.

This clone was recorded once. The chain employs TRBV6-6 and TRBJ1-2; D remains ambiguous. V lost 2 bases and J 8 bases, leaving 12 bases between the germline ends. Germline assignment: CDR1 MNHNY and CDR2 SVGAGI (reference sequence). The CDR3 runs to 13 residues. The CDR3 protein is CASSYPTVAGYTF. The CDR3, as DNA: TGTGCCAGCAGTTACCCCACAGTTGCCGGCTACACCTTC.

Here the CDR3 reads CASSPGPSDYGYTF. The CDR3 DNA reads as TGTGCCAGCAGCCCGGGCCCCTCGGACTATGGCTACACCTTC. This chain uses TRBV6-2 or TRBV6-3 with TRBJ1-2; D gene ambiguous. Trimming cost V 6 bases and J 3 bases, with 14 bases left between them. CDR3 length equals 14 residues. CDR1 and CDR2 from the germline V gene are MNHEY and SVGEGT.

The chain has TRBV19 and TRBJ2-2, with 9 bases aligning to TRBD1. The CDR3 totals 15 residues. J was trimmed by 5 bases and V by 5 bases; bases with no gene match: 6. In germline, CDR1 is LNHDA, CDR2 SQIVND (reference sequence). The CDR3 region has the DNA TGTGCCAGTAGTCGGGACAGGGTATGGACCGGGGAGCTGTTTTTT. It yields the protein CASSRDRVWTGELFF.

J is TRBJ1-5 and V is TRBV5-1; D is ambiguous. Trimming took off 0 bases at V and 4 bases at J, with 8 bases between the two ends. In germline, CDR1 is SGHRS, CDR2 YFSETQ. This CDR3 comprises 14 residues. The DNA for the CDR3 is TGCGCCAGCAGCTTGGGACAAGCAAATCAGCCCCAGCATTTT. It codes for CASSLGQANQPQHF.

This chain uses TRBV6-1 with TRBJ1-2; D is undetermined. Germline lookup yields CDR1 MNHNS and CDR2 SASEGT. CDR3 size: 14 residues. Trimming pared 1 base from V and 4 bases from J, leaving 10 bases between. In DNA form, the CDR3 reads TGTGCCAGCAGTGAAGGAGCCGGGTTCTATGGCTACACCTTC. Encoded protein: CASSEGAGFYGYTF.